The sequence of this TCR beta chain was determined in a study of blood T cell repertoires in COVID-19. Turning to the study itself: PBMCs, B-cell-depleted T cells, or T cells provided the cDNA or gDNA that made up the material.

Enrolled through a virtual design, the participants were between about 18 and 89 years of age and came from roughly 22 US areas. As handled by the study authors: Amplification of reference gene primers provided the estimated nucleated cell counts. Assay used: immunoSEQ multiplex PCR; TCRdb lists only in-frame clones, some missing. D and trimming come from the DNA, and the V and J calls and clone size come from that table. The profile shows 240,000 or so clones, approximately 86% of them singletons. CDR1 and CDR2 (germline): SGHAT, FQNNGV. The CDR3 extends over 14 amino acids. The V end lost 5 bases, the J end lost 5 bases, and 13 bases lay between the germline ends.

What was sequenced was PBMCs or T cells enriched from blood (not recorded which). This clonotype was obtained from a woman aged 40 to 50 with acute COVID-19. The chain combines TRBV11-2 with TRBJ2-1; no reliable D call. The DNA of the CDR3 is TGTGCCAGCAGCCCGAACCGCGAGCACAATGAGCAGTTCTTC. As protein: CASSPNREHNEQFF.